This T cell receptor (beta chain) was observed in a study of blood T cell repertoires in COVID-19. Using immunoSEQ multiplex PCR, the repertoire was profiled, and TCRdb retains in-frame clones only, with some absent. The table shows approximately 110,000 clones, with about 70% occurring only once. The CDR3 sequence is 14 residues long. CDR1 and CDR2 from the germline V gene are SGHVS and FNYEAQ. The J segment lost 3 bases and the V segment lost 5 bases, leaving 3 bases of the junction unmatched. Sequenced sample: peripheral blood. This clonotype was obtained from a man older than 75 with COVID-19, enrolled during active disease. This chain joins TRBV7-6 and TRBJ2-3, with 9 bases aligning to TRBD1. CDR3 nucleotide sequence: TGTGCCAGCAGCCTAGGGACAGGGACAGATACGCAGTATTTT. This encodes CASSLGTGTDTQYF.